These 29 T cell receptor beta chains came from one sample sequenced in a study of early T cells in non-severe SARS-CoV-2 infection. TCRdb re-derived calls from the 5' RACE reads in MiXCR, one entry per CDR3 protein. The sample has under 70,000 distinct CDR3 sequences, about 6% seen once; the top ten hold approximately 3.6%. The sequencing here drew on whole blood, taken at baseline. The receptors were sampled from an adult who was a healthcare worker with PCR-confirmed SARS-CoV-2 infection or an uninfected control (not recorded which).

This clonotype was counted at least ten times. The rearrangement uses TRBV7-9 and TRBJ1-1; a weak D match, TRBD1 (5 bases). The germline V and J ends were trimmed by 4 bases and 1 base, with 13 bases remaining between them. The CDR3 is made up of 15 amino acids. From germline, CDR1 is SEHNR and CDR2 FQNEAQ (reference sequence). The DNA for the CDR3 is TGTGCCAGCAGCTCAAACAGGATCCCGAACACTGAAGCTTTCTTT. It translates to CASSSNRIPNTEAFF. The complete variable domain, with remaining parts taken from reference TRBV7-9 and TRBJ1-1, reads DTGVSQNPRHKITKRGQNVTFRCDPISEHNRLYWYRQTLGQGPEFLTYFQNEAQLEKSRLLSDRFSAERPKGSFSTLEIQRTEQGDSAMYLCASSSNRIPNTEAFFGQGTRLTVV.

This clonotype was found many times. The chain recombines TRBV4-2 with TRBJ2-3; D unclear. The CDR3 is 13 residues long. The germline V and J ends were trimmed by 1 base and 1 base, with 3 bases remaining between them. The germline V gene has CDR1 LGHNA and CDR2 YNFKEQ. The DNA for the CDR3 is TGTGCCAGCAGCCAAGTGGGCACAGATACGCAGTATTTT. Translation: CASSQVGTDTQYF.

The J gene is TRBJ1-4, the V gene TRBV6-5, with 7 bases that match TRBD1. This CDR3 contains 14 residues. With 5 bases clipped from V and 6 bases from J, the junction kept 6 bases outside the gene matches. CDR1 and CDR2 (germline): MNHEY, SVGAGI. Here the CDR3 reads CASSPGTDYEKLFF. In nucleotides, the CDR3 is TGTGCCAGCAGTCCCGGGACAGACTATGAAAAACTGTTTTTT.

This clonotype has at least ten counts. J is TRBJ1-5 and V is TRBV28, with 8 nucleotides matching TRBD1. Germline lookup yields CDR1 MDHEN and CDR2 SYDVKM. Losses at the gene ends were 10 bases for V and 1 base for J; bases not matched to a gene: 9. This CDR3 has 15 amino acids. CDR3 in amino acids: CATGTGVSSNQPQHF. For the CDR3, the DNA is TGTGCCACCGGGACAGGCGTGTCAAGCAATCAGCCCCAGCATTTT.

This clonotype was seen many times. The chain has TRBV10-3 and TRBJ1-2, with D possibly TRBD1 on 5 matching bases. From germline, CDR1 is ENHRY and CDR2 SYGVKD. V was cut by 10 bases and J by 8 bases, with 17 bases left in between. The CDR3 runs to 12 residues. CDR3 DNA: TGTGCCACGGGGGGTGAGTTCGAGGGCTACACCTTC. Translated, it gives CATGGEFEGYTF.

Many counts were recorded for this clonotype. The gene calls are TRBV10-3 and TRBJ2-1; no definite D call. CDR1 is ENHRY, CDR2 SYGVKD, per germline. The CDR3 extends over 12 amino acids. V shed 6 bases and J shed 8 bases, with 11 bases lying between them. CDR3 amino acids: CAIRGTAYEQFF. DNA for the CDR3: TGTGCCATCAGGGGAACAGCCTATGAGCAGTTCTTC.

This clonotype was seen more than once but under ten times. The V call is TRBV6-5, the J call TRBJ1-3; TRBD1 matches at 8 bases. With V trimmed by 8 bases and J by 0 bases, 3 bases remained unmatched. The CDR3 is 14 amino acids. Germline V lookup: CDR1 MNHEY, CDR2 SVGAGI. As DNA, the CDR3 is TGTGCCAGCCAGACAGGGGCCTCTGGAAACACCATATATTTT. Translation gives CASQTGASGNTIYF.

This rearrangement joins TRBV11-2 to TRBJ2-5; 10 bases fit TRBD2. Germline V gene sequence: CDR1 SGHAT, CDR2 FQNNGV. Trimming took 5 bases from V and 3 from J; bases not matched to a gene: 9. The CDR3 is 16 amino acids. CDR3 DNA: TGTGCCAGCAGCAACTCCCTAGCGGGAGTTAAAGAGACCCAGTACTTC. Its protein is CASSNSLAGVKETQYF. The complete variable domain, with remaining parts taken from reference TRBV11-2 and TRBJ2-5, reads EAGVAQSPRYKIIEKRQSVAFWCNPISGHATLYWYQQILGQGPKLLIQFQNNGVVDDSQLPKDRFSAERLKGVDSTLKIQPAKLEDSAVYLCASSNSLAGVKETQYFGPGTRLLVL.

This clonotype showed up many times. V is TRBV6-5 and J is TRBJ1-1, with D maybe TRBD1 (5 bases). V dropped 3 bases and J dropped 4 bases, with 15 bases sitting between them. From germline, CDR1 is MNHEY and CDR2 SVGAGI. The CDR3 totals 15 residues. For the CDR3, the DNA is TGTGCCAGCAGTTATGGGTGGGACTGGGGCACTGAAGCTTTCTTT. The encoded protein is CASSYGWDWGTEAFF.

The CDR3 DNA reads as TGTGCCAGCAGAGCTACAAGGAGCTCCTACGAGCAGTACTTC. This gives the protein CASRATRSSYEQYF. The chain links TRBV6-1 to TRBJ2-7; D gene unclear. The CDR3 totals 14 residues. The germline CDR1 and CDR2 sequences are MNHNS and SASEGT. V was pared by 6 bases and J by 0 bases, with 12 bases between.

This clonotype was recorded many times. V usage is TRBV11-2 and J usage is TRBJ2-1, with no clear D. The CDR3 totals 16 residues. Trimming left V 3 bases short and J 8 bases short, with 20 bases between. The germline CDR1 and CDR2 sequences are SGHAT and FQNNGV. CDR3 region: CASSLGLDPWLDEQFF. The CDR3 DNA reads TGTGCCAGCAGCTTGGGTTTGGACCCTTGGCTAGATGAGCAGTTCTTC.

This clonotype showed up many times. The chain links TRBV5-1 to TRBJ2-1, with a possible D match to TRBD2 (6 bases). Trimming pared 0 bases from V and 8 bases from J, leaving 12 bases between. Germline V gene lookup returns CDR1 SGHRS and CDR2 YFSETQ. CDR3 size: 14 residues. The CDR3 region has the DNA TGCGCCAGCAGCTTGGGGGGAGGAGTTGATGAGCAGTTCTTC. This encodes CASSLGGGVDEQFF.

This clonotype was observed many times. The rearrangement uses TRBV20-1 and TRBJ2-7; no firm D call. The CDR3 is 13 amino acids. Germline-derived CDR1 and CDR2 are DFQATT and SNEGSKA (reference sequence). V lost 4 bases and J lost 5, with 15 bases in between. As DNA, the CDR3 is TGCAGTGCTACTCGGACGGCGCGTGACGAGCAGTACTTC. It encodes CSATRTARDEQYF.

The chain recombines TRBV7-9 with TRBJ1-2; D call uncertain. CDR3 length: 16 amino acids. Germline V gene lookup returns CDR1 SEHNR and CDR2 FQNEAQ (reference sequence). The V end was cut by 5 bases, the J end by 1 base, with 17 bases between. The CDR3: CASSPIRHGNNYGYTF. In DNA form, the CDR3 reads TGTGCCAGCAGCCCGATCCGACACGGAAATAACTATGGCTACACCTTC.

This clonotype was seen at least ten times. J is TRBJ2-1 and V is TRBV6-1; 7 nucleotides line up with TRBD1. This CDR3 spans 15 amino acids. J gave up 2 bases and V 7 bases, and 8 bases lay outside the gene matches. Germline values: CDR1 MNHNS, CDR2 SASEGT. The CDR3 nucleotides are TGTGCCAGCATCCCAGACAGGGACGCCTACAATGAGCAGTTCTTC. Protein: CASIPDRDAYNEQFF.

This clonotype was recorded at least ten times. This chain links TRBV10-3 with TRBJ2-3; 8 bases map to TRBD2. From germline, CDR1 is ENHRY and CDR2 SYGVKD. The CDR3 extends over 15 amino acids. V was pared by 3 bases and J by 3 bases, with 5 bases of the junction left unmatched. CDR3: CAISEGAGATDTQYF. CDR3 DNA sequence: TGTGCCATCAGTGAAGGAGCGGGAGCGACAGATACGCAGTATTTT.

This clonotype came up many times. This rearrangement joins TRBV10-2 to TRBJ1-1, with unresolved D. The CDR3 loop spans 13 amino acids. Deletions cut 6 bases from V and 2 bases from J, with 10 bases between. Germline loops: CDR1 WSHSY, CDR2 SAAADI. In DNA form, the CDR3 reads TGCGCCAGCAGCCAGGTCTACAACACTGAAGCTTTCTTT. It yields the protein CASSQVYNTEAFF.

There are many counts of this clonotype. The rearrangement links TRBV7-9 to TRBJ1-3; D may be TRBD1 (6 bases). V was cut by 11 bases and J by 0 bases, with 14 bases left in between. Germline-derived CDR1 and CDR2 are SEHNR and FQNEAQ (reference sequence). The length of the CDR3 is 14 residues. CDR3 sequence reads: CAVQGESSGNTIYF. The CDR3 bases are TGTGCCGTACAGGGCGAGAGCTCTGGAAACACCATATATTTT.

In its sample, this clonotype was seen many times. V gene TRBV4-1 combines with J gene TRBJ2-7; TRBD1 or TRBD2 may be the D gene (5 bases each). There are 16 residues in the CDR3. V was trimmed by 3 bases and J by 0 bases, leaving 15 bases between them. Germline V gene data show CDR1 as MGHRA and CDR2 as YSYEKL. The CDR3 coding sequence is TGCGCCAGCAGCCATCCCCGGGACGCCAGCTCCTACGAGCAGTACTTC. Its protein product is CASSHPRDASSYEQYF.

A note on this clonotype: One base away lies a much larger clone, so this may be a sequencing read error. V and J are TRBV29-1 and TRBJ1-1, with 10 bases matching TRBD1. The ends lost 3 bases at V and 10 bases at J; junction bases unmatched: 2. Germline values: CDR1 SQVTM, CDR2 ANQGSEA. The CDR3 is made up of 11 amino acids. CDR3 in DNA: TGCAGCGTTGACTGGGACAGGGGAGCTTTCTTT. Its protein is CSVDWDRGAFF.

The V gene is TRBV7-8, the J gene TRBJ2-7; 11 bases map to TRBD2. CDR1 is SGHVS, CDR2 FQNEAQ, per germline. J lost 3 bases, V lost 4 bases, and 5 bases had no gene match. The CDR3 contains 15 residues. The CDR3 protein is CASSWPGTSGYEQYF. CDR3 nucleotides: TGTGCCAGCAGCTGGCCGGGGACTAGCGGCTACGAGCAGTACTTC. Complete variable domain (other parts from reference TRBV7-8 and TRBJ2-7): GAGVSQSPRYKVAKRGQDVALRCDPISGHVSLFWYQQALGQGPEFLTYFQNEAQLDKSGLPSDRFFAERPEGSVSTLKIQRTQQEDSAVYLCASSWPGTSGYEQYFGPGTRLTVT.

A few counts support this clonotype. A much bigger clone sits one base away, suggesting this may be a read error. The chain carries TRBV29-1 and TRBJ2-1; D is unclear. Trimming shortened V by 4 bases and J by 5 bases, and 6 bases separated the two germline ends. Per germline, CDR1 SQVTM and CDR2 ANQGSEA. The CDR3 totals 11 residues. CDR3 coding DNA: TGCAGCGTTGCCAGAAACAATGAGCAGTTCTTC. Its protein product is CSVARNNEQFF.

This clonotype has a handful of counts. The chain has TRBV29-1 and TRBJ2-6; 12 bases align to TRBD2. V lost 3 bases, J lost 2 bases, and 8 bases stayed unmatched. The length of the CDR3 is 18 residues. The V gene's germline CDR1 is SQVTM and CDR2 ANQGSEA. CDR3: CSVDEPSGRAPGANVLTF. DNA of the CDR3: TGCAGCGTTGACGAACCTAGCGGGAGGGCCCCTGGGGCCAACGTCCTGACTTTC.

The chain combines TRBV29-1 with TRBJ2-7; the D is unclear. This CDR3 region has 11 residues. The germline gives CDR1 SQVTM, CDR2 ANQGSEA. Deletions cut 5 bases from V and 3 bases from J, with 8 bases between. The DNA of the CDR3 is TGCAGCGTTTATGGAAGCTACGAGCAGTACTTC. Protein sequence: CSVYGSYEQYF.

This clonotype was picked up many times. The chain recombines TRBV7-9 with TRBJ2-4; 7 positions match TRBD1. With 5 bases clipped from V and 1 base from J, the junction kept 11 bases outside the gene matches. Germline V CDR1 and CDR2: SEHNR, FQNEAQ (reference sequence). The CDR3 is 17 amino acids. The CDR3 region is CASSPQSPGQAKNIQYF. The CDR3 bases are TGTGCCAGCAGCCCCCAGTCACCGGGACAGGCCAAAAACATTCAGTACTTC.

At least ten counts were recorded for this clonotype. This sequence joins TRBV28 and TRBJ1-1, with unresolved D. Trimming left V 1 base short and J 4 bases short, with 10 bases between. The germline gives CDR1 MDHEN, CDR2 SYDVKM. The CDR3 contains 14 residues. In DNA form, the CDR3 reads TGTGCCAGCAGTTTATTACCCCCCGGCACTGAAGCTTTCTTT. Protein: CASSLLPPGTEAFF.

This clonotype was seen repeatedly, ten times or more. The gene calls are TRBV20-1 and TRBJ2-5; no definite D call. Germline V gene data show CDR1 as DFQATT and CDR2 as SNEGSKA (reference sequence). This CDR3 is built from 12 residues. The germline V and J ends were trimmed by 2 bases and 5 bases, with 9 bases remaining between them. The CDR3 region has the DNA TGCAGTGCTAGACTCCGGTCGGAGACCCAGTACTTC. Residues: CSARLRSETQYF.

The genes are TRBV7-2 and TRBJ2-5; D is unresolved. V was pared by 3 bases and J by 0 bases, with 5 bases between. This CDR3 has 13 amino acids. Germline assignment: CDR1 SGHTA and CDR2 FQGNSA. CDR3 bases: TGTGCCAGCAGCTTGTCCAACCAAGAGACCCAGTACTTC. Translation: CASSLSNQETQYF.

The table lists this clonotype with many counts. V gene TRBV7-2 combines with J gene TRBJ2-3, with TRBD2 as a possible D gene (6 bases). This CDR3 region has 12 residues. Trimming pared 8 bases from V and 6 bases from J, leaving 12 bases between. The germline V gene encodes CDR1 SGHTA and CDR2 FQGNSA. The CDR3 loop is CASGRPRDTQYF. DNA of the CDR3: TGTGCCAGCGGGAGGCCCCGGGATACGCAGTATTTT.